This T cell receptor beta chain was captured by sequencing in a study of control samples from healthy donors and cancer patients. Trimming removed 6 bases from V and 7 bases from J, with 26 bases in between. Germline-derived CDR1 and CDR2 are WNHNN and SYGVQD (reference sequence). The CDR3 extends over 17 amino acids. TCRdb's copy holds only in-frame clones and misses some; the assay was immunoSEQ multiplex PCR. The table lists some 120,000 clones, approximately 90% of them singletons. This clonotype originated in a woman between 50 and 59 years old with colorectal cancer. The source material was PBMCs. The chain is built from TRBV10-1 and TRBJ2-3; D is possibly TRBD1 (6 bases). Here the CDR3 reads CASSADQGIFIRNTQYF. DNA of the CDR3: TGCGCCAGCAGCGCAGATCAGGGGATTTTTATTAGGAATACGCAGTATTTT.